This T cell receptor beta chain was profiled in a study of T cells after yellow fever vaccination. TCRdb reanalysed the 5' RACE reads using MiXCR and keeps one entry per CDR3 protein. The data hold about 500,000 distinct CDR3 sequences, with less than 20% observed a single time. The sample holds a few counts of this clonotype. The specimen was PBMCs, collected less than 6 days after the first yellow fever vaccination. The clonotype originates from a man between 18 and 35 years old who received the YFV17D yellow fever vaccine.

The CDR3 protein is CASSLYRAEYGYTF. In DNA form, the CDR3 reads TGCGCCAGCAGCCTCTATCGCGCGGAATATGGCTACACCTTC. The chain employs TRBV5-1 and TRBJ1-2; D gene ambiguous. V dropped 4 bases and J dropped 5 bases, with 15 bases sitting between them. The CDR3 contains 14 residues. Germline-derived CDR1 and CDR2 are SGHRS and YFSETQ.